These 28 T cell receptor beta chains were sequenced from one sample in a study of T-cell reconstitution after alpha-beta-depleted transplantation in children. Preparation of the TCRbeta library involved a method that used unique molecular identifiers. TCRdb fed the PCR reads into MiXCR, producing one record per CDR3 protein. The sample lists some 600,000 distinct CDR3 sequences, 10% to 15% occurring once. Sequencing was performed on PBMCs, mostly from graft donor cells, taken 360 days after TCRalphabeta/CD19-depleted stem cell transplant. The receptors stem from a male patient younger than 18 who had a stem cell transplant for acute myeloid leukemia, so the T cells may come from the graft donor.

This clonotype was counted many times. The chain has TRBV12-3 or TRBV12-4 and TRBJ2-3, with 7 bases aligning to TRBD2. V lost 6 bases and J lost 0; bases outside the gene matches: 3. The CDR3 length is 14 residues. Written as DNA, the CDR3 is TGTGCCAGCAGCCTTAGCGGGAGCACAGATACGCAGTATTTT. It specifies CASSLSGSTDTQYF.

There are a few counts of this clonotype. This chain's CDR3 is CASSLLALAGSEQYF. The CDR3 DNA follows: TGTGCCAGCAGCCTCTTGGCACTAGCGGGGTCCGAGCAGTACTTC. The rearrangement links TRBV9 to TRBJ2-7; 10 bases are shared with TRBD2. Germline assignment: CDR1 SGDLS and CDR2 YYNGEE. Trimming cost V 4 bases and J 6 bases; bases outside gene matches: 10. The CDR3 totals 15 residues. Filled out from reference TRBV9 and TRBJ2-7, the complete variable domain reads DSGVTQTPKHLITATGQRVTLRCSPRSGDLSVYWYQQSLDQGLQFLIQYYNGEERAKGNILERFSAQQFPDLHSELNLSSLELGDSALYFCASSLLALAGSEQYFGPGTRLTVT.

V usage is TRBV29-1 and J usage is TRBJ2-1, with 11 bases aligning to TRBD2. J was trimmed by 4 bases and V by 6 bases; bases with no gene match: 8. The germline gives CDR1 SQVTM, CDR2 ANQGSEA. The CDR3 sequence is 15 residues long. The CDR3 protein is CSVDPGTSGYNEQFF. The CDR3 DNA follows: TGCAGCGTCGACCCCGGGACTAGCGGTTACAATGAGCAGTTCTTC.

The chain joins TRBV20-1 to TRBJ2-1, with D possibly TRBD2 on 6 matching bases. The V and J ends lost 3 bases and 3 bases respectively, with 18 bases between them. This CDR3 comprises 16 residues. Germline V gene data show CDR1 as DFQATT and CDR2 as SNEGSKA (reference sequence). Here the CDR3 DNA reads TGCAGTGCTAGTCCGATTGAGCTAGCGAACTACAATGAGCAGTTCTTC. It codes for CSASPIELANYNEQFF.

The chain recombines TRBV28 with TRBJ2-5; D is perhaps TRBD2 (6 bases). Germline assignment: CDR1 MDHEN and CDR2 SYDVKM. The V end lost 5 bases, the J end lost 4 bases, and 14 bases lay between the germline ends. This CDR3 contains 14 residues. The CDR3 region is CASSPWGDSETQYF. DNA of the CDR3: TGTGCCAGCAGTCCCTGGGGGGACTCAGAGACCCAGTACTTC.

This chain joins TRBV11-2 and TRBJ2-1; 10 bases are shared with TRBD2. The junction had 11 bases not matched to a gene; V was cut back by 7 bases and J by 5 bases. Germline loops: CDR1 SGHAT, CDR2 FQNNGV. The CDR3 consists of 16 residues. The chain's CDR3 is CASNNRLAGEDNEQFF. The CDR3 DNA reads as TGTGCCAGCAACAATAGGCTAGCGGGAGAGGACAATGAGCAGTTCTTC.

The table lists this clonotype with many counts. The V and J genes are TRBV6-2 or TRBV6-3 and TRBJ2-1; weak D call: TRBD2 (6 bases). The V gene's germline CDR1 is MNHEY and CDR2 SVGEGT. Trimming took 2 bases from V and 7 from J, leaving 24 bases between them. This CDR3 has 18 residues. Here the CDR3 DNA reads TGTGCCAGCAGTTACGGTGCACTAGCTTTTGGGCATGAGAATGAGCAGTTCTTC. It is translated as CASSYGALAFGHENEQFF.

This clonotype was seen a handful of times. This chain uses TRBV28 with TRBJ2-5; possible D gene TRBD2, 5 bases. Germline CDR1 and CDR2: MDHEN and SYDVKM. Trimming shortened V by 2 bases and J by 0 bases, and 7 bases separated the two germline ends. The CDR3 covers 14 residues. The CDR3 DNA reads as TGTGCCAGCAGTTTAAGCGGTAACCAAGAGACCCAGTACTTC. This encodes CASSLSGNQETQYF.

This chain joins TRBV15 and TRBJ2-1; tentatively, D is TRBD2 (6 bases). There are 16 residues in the CDR3. Per the germline V gene, CDR1 is LNHNV and CDR2 is YYDKDF (reference sequence). Trimming cost V 5 bases and J 6 bases, with 20 bases left between them. The CDR3: CATSAPGRPRGNEQFF. The CDR3 nucleotides are TGTGCCACCAGCGCCCCCGGACGACCGCGGGGCAATGAGCAGTTCTTC.

This sequence joins TRBV30 and TRBJ2-7; D is possibly TRBD1 (6 bases). V lost 2 bases and J 2 bases, leaving 10 bases between the germline ends. The CDR3 is 13 residues long. Germline CDR1 is GTSNPN and CDR2 is SVGIG (reference sequence). In DNA form, the CDR3 reads TGTGCCTGGAGTACAGGGATCCCCTACGAGCAGTACTTC. Its translation: CAWSTGIPYEQYF.

Comments on this clonotype: The junction does not match germline at one end; this may be a read error. The rearrangement uses TRBV28 and TRBJ2-7; 12 bases are shared with TRBD2. CDR3 length: 17 amino acids. Germline V gene data show CDR1 as MDHEN and CDR2 as SYDVKM. In DNA form, the CDR3 reads TGTGCCAGCAGTTCCGCCCTAGCGGGAGGGCCTTTATACGAGCAGTCCTTC. This sequence encodes CASSSALAGGPLYEQSF.

The gene calls are TRBV12-3 or TRBV12-4 and TRBJ2-7; the D gene could be TRBD1 or TRBD2 (5 bases each). The CDR3 is made up of 14 amino acids. V was clipped by 3 bases and J by 2 bases, with 11 bases between them. CDR3 protein: CASSLRRGPYEQYF. DNA for the CDR3: TGTGCCAGCAGTTTGCGCCGGGGCCCCTACGAGCAGTACTTC.

The chain is built from TRBV7-2 and TRBJ1-1, with D unclear. CDR1 SGHTA and CDR2 FQGNSA come from the germline V gene. Trimming took 3 bases from V and 3 from J, leaving 8 bases between them. The CDR3 contains 13 residues. The CDR3 DNA follows: TGTGCCAGCAGCTTGTTCCGTGACACTGAAGCTTTCTTT. The encoded protein is CASSLFRDTEAFF. The full variable domain, completed using reference TRBV7-2 and TRBJ1-1, is GAGVSQSPSNKVTEKGKDVELRCDPISGHTALYWYRQSLGQGLEFLIYFQGNSAPDKSGLPSDRFSAERTGGSVSTLTIQRTQQEDSAVYLCASSLFRDTEAFFGQGTRLTVV.

V gene TRBV28 combines with J gene TRBJ2-2; D gene ambiguous. The CDR3 sequence is 12 residues long. V lost 3 bases and J 11 bases, leaving 10 bases between the germline ends. Per germline, CDR1 MDHEN and CDR2 SYDVKM. The CDR3 DNA follows: TGTGCCAGCAGTTTCTCGGACCTCGAGCTGTTTTTT. Protein product: CASSFSDLELFF.

In this sample, this clonotype turned up many times. This chain joins TRBV12-3 or TRBV12-4 and TRBJ1-3, with 8 bases fitting TRBD1. Unmatched junction bases numbered 10, after V lost 5 bases and J lost 4 bases. The CDR3 is 16 amino acids. In DNA, the CDR3 is TGTGCCAGCAGTCTCAACGTGGGACAGGCCGGAAACACCATATATTTT. Its protein product is CASSLNVGQAGNTIYF.

This chain joins TRBV12-3 or TRBV12-4 and TRBJ1-5; D uncertain. V was pared by 3 bases and J by 0 bases, with 9 bases between. The CDR3 has 15 residues. The CDR3 loop is CASSFRVNSNQPQHF. The CDR3 DNA follows: TGTGCCAGCAGTTTCCGGGTGAATAGCAATCAGCCCCAGCATTTT.

Ten or more counts support this clonotype. The rearrangement links TRBV27 to TRBJ2-7; possible D gene TRBD1, 6 bases. Germline V gene data show CDR1 as MNHEY and CDR2 as SMNVEV (reference sequence). The CDR3 consists of 12 residues. Trimming stripped 8 bases from V and 4 bases from J, with 12 bases between. Here the CDR3 DNA reads TGTGCCAGCGGGGGACACCTATACGAGCAGTACTTC. It codes for CASGGHLYEQYF.

There are a few counts of this clonotype. V usage is TRBV24-1 and J usage is TRBJ2-1; TRBD1 aligns across 12 bases. CDR3 length: 18 residues. CDR1 is KGHDR and CDR2 is SFDVKD in the germline V gene. Trimming cost V 1 base and J 2 bases; bases outside gene matches: 5. The CDR3 loop reads CATSDLGTGGNPYNEQFF. The CDR3 nucleotides read TGTGCCACCAGTGATTTAGGGACAGGGGGCAATCCCTACAATGAGCAGTTCTTC.

Relative to its sample, this clonotype is medium-sized. The chain couples TRBV6-5 to TRBJ2-7, with 10 bases identical to TRBD1. There are 14 residues in the CDR3. V lost 2 bases to trimming and J lost 5 bases; unmatched junction nucleotides: 3. The germline CDR1 and CDR2 sequences are MNHEY and SVGAGI. CDR3 amino acids: CASSYGTGVNEQYF. CDR3 nucleotides: TGTGCCAGCAGTTACGGGACAGGGGTCAACGAGCAGTACTTC.

This clonotype came up many times. The chain has TRBV12-3 or TRBV12-4 and TRBJ2-7; 7 nucleotides match TRBD1. The CDR3 is 12 amino acids. Trimming cost V 7 bases and J 4 bases; bases outside gene matches: 4. The CDR3 loop reads CASKQGVYEQYF. The CDR3 DNA is TGTGCCAGCAAGCAGGGGGTGTACGAGCAGTACTTC.

This clonotype was observed a handful of times. The V gene is TRBV21-1, the J gene TRBJ2-4; the DNA was not compared with TRBD1, the D call given in the table. TRBV21-1 is a pseudogene segment. The CDR3 runs to 15 residues. CDR3 sequence: CASILKRGGAPIQYF. The CDR3 nucleotides read TGTGCCAGCATCTTAAAACGGGGGGGCGCACCCATTCAGTACTTC.

V usage is TRBV2 and J usage is TRBJ2-7, with 8 bases identical to TRBD2. Looked up from germline, CDR1 is SNHLY and CDR2 is FYNNEI. J was trimmed by 2 bases and V by 3 bases; bases with no gene match: 12. The CDR3 covers 17 residues. CDR3 nucleotides: TGTGCCAGCAGTGATACAGCGGGAGTAGTAGTGACCTACGAGCAGTACTTC. Its protein is CASSDTAGVVVTYEQYF.

The chain joins TRBV11-1 to TRBJ2-5; the D is unclear. CDR1 is SGHAT and CDR2 is FQDESV in the germline V gene (reference sequence). The CDR3 runs to 15 residues. The V end was cut by 1 base, the J end by 1 base, with 10 bases between. CDR3 region: CASSLVASLQETQYF. The DNA of the CDR3 is TGTGCCAGCAGCTTAGTGGCCAGCCTCCAAGAGACCCAGTACTTC.

This clonotype was recorded at least ten times. The gene calls are TRBV10-3 and TRBJ2-7; TRBD1 might be the D (6 bases). Germline V lookup: CDR1 ENHRY, CDR2 SYGVKD. The CDR3 runs to 16 residues. The V end lost 3 bases, the J end lost 0 bases, and 15 bases lay between the germline ends. Here the CDR3 reads CAISEIRGLGSYEQYF. Written as DNA, the CDR3 is TGTGCCATCAGTGAAATAAGGGGGTTAGGCTCCTACGAGCAGTACTTC.

The chain links TRBV29-1 to TRBJ1-5, with D hard to call. Trimming pared 4 bases from V and 1 base from J, leaving 17 bases between. Germline loops: CDR1 SQVTM, CDR2 ANQGSEA. This CDR3 has 16 amino acids. Here the CDR3 reads CSVVAAGRGSNQPQHF. The CDR3 DNA sequence: TGCAGCGTTGTTGCCGCCGGACGTGGAAGCAATCAGCCCCAGCATTTT. The full variable domain, with the rest looked up from reference TRBV29-1 and TRBJ1-5, is SAVISQKPSRDICQRGTSLTIQCQVDSQVTMMFWYRQQPGQSLTLIATANQGSEATYESGFVIDKFPISRPNLTFSTLTVSNMSPEDSSIYLCSVVAAGRGSNQPQHFGDGTRLSIL.

Concerning this clonotype: A single base separates this from a much larger clone, so it may be a read error. This likely comes from a read error, as the CDR3 has no conserved phenylalanine or tryptophan at its end. For the CDR3, the DNA is TGCAGCGTCCTTAGGACTGGGGACAATGAGCAGTTCTGC. It is translated as CSVLRTGDNEQFC. The V gene is TRBV29-1, the J gene TRBJ2-1, with TRBD2 as a possible D gene (5 bases). V lost 6 bases and J lost 5, with 14 bases in between. Germline CDR1 and CDR2: SQVTM and ANQGSEA. The CDR3 spans 13 residues.

This clonotype was counted only a few times. The V gene is TRBV6-5, the J gene TRBJ2-5; 7 bases map to TRBD2. V was pared by 2 bases and J by 0 bases, with 9 bases of the junction left unmatched. This CDR3 has 17 residues. The germline gives CDR1 MNHEY, CDR2 SVGAGI. CDR3 residues: CASSYLLLATYQETQYF. CDR3 nucleotide sequence: TGTGCCAGCAGTTACCTACTACTAGCGACGTACCAAGAGACCCAGTACTTC.

This clonotype was counted at least ten times. V usage is TRBV29-1 and J usage is TRBJ2-1; 9 bases are a match to TRBD1. Germline-derived CDR1 and CDR2 are SQVTM and ANQGSEA. The CDR3 is 13 amino acids. The junction had 8 bases not matched to a gene; V was cut back by 8 bases and J by 6 bases. As DNA, the CDR3 is TGCAGCTACGGGACAGGGATGCTCAATGAGCAGTTCTTC. Its protein product is CSYGTGMLNEQFF.